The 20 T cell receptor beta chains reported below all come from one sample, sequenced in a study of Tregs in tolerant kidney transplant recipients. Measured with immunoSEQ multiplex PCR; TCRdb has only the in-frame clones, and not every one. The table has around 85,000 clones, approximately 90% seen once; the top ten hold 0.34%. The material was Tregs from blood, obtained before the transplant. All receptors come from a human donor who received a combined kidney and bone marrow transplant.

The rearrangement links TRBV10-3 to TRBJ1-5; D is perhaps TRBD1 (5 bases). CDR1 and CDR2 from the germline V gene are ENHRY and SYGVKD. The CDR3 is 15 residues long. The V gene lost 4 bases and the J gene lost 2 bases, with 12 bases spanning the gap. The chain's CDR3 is CAISADTKGNQPQHF. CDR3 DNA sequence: TGTGCCATCAGTGCGGACACGAAAGGCAATCAGCCCCAGCATTTT.

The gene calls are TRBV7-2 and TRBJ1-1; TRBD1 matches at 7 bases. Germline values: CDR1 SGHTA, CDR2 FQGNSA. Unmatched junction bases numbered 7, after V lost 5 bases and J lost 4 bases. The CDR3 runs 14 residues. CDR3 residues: CASSRDTGVTEAFF. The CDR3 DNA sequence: TGTGCCAGCAGCCGGGACACAGGGGTCACTGAAGCTTTCTTT. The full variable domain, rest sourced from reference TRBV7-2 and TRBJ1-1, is GAGVSQSPSNKVTEKGKDVELRCDPISGHTALYWYRQSLGQGLEFLIYFQGNSAPDKSGLPSDRFSAERTGGSVSTLTIQRTQQEDSAVYLCASSRDTGVTEAFFGQGTRLTVV.

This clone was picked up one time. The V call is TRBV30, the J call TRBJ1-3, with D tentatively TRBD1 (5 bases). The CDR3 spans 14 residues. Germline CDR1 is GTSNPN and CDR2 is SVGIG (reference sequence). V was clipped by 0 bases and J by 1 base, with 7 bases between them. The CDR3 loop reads CAWSVKGSGNTIYF. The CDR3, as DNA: TGTGCCTGGAGTGTTAAGGGGTCTGGAAACACCATATATTTT.

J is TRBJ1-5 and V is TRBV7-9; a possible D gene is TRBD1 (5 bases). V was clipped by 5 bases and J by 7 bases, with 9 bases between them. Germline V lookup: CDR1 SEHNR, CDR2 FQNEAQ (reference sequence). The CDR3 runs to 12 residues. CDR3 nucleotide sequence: TGTGCCAGCAGCCGAGAGGGGCAGCCCCAGCATTTT. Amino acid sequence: CASSREGQPQHF.

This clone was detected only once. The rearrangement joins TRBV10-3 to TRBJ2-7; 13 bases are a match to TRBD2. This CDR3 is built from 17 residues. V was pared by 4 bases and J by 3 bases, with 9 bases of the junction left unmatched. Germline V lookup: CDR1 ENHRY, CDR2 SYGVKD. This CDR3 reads CAISVQGGLAGFYEQYF. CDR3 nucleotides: TGTGCCATCAGTGTCCAGGGGGGACTAGCGGGGTTCTACGAGCAGTACTTC.

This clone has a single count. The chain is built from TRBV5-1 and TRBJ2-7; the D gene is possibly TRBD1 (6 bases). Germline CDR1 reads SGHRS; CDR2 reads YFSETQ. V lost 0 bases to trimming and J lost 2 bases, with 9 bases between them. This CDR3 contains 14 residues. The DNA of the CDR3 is TGCGCCAGCAGCTTGGACAGGGTCCCCTACGAGCAGTACTTC. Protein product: CASSLDRVPYEQYF.

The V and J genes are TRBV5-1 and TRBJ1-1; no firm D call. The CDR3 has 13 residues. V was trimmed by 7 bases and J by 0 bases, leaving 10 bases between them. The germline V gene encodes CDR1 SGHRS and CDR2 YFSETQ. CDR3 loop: CASSGYMNTEAFF. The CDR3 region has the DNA TGCGCCAGCTCGGGGTACATGAACACTGAAGCTTTCTTT. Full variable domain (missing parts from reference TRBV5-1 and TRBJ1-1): KAGVTQTPRYLIKTRGQQVTLSCSPISGHRSVSWYQQTPGQGLQFLFEYFSETQRNKGNFPGRFSGRQFSNSRSEMNVSTLELGDSALYLCASSGYMNTEAFFGQGTRLTVV.

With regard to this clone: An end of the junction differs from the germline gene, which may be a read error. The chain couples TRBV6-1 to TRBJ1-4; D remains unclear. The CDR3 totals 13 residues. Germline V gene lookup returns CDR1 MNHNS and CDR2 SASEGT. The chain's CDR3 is CASREGNGEKLFF. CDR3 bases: TGTGCCAGCAGGGAAGGGAACGGTGAAAAACTGTTTTTT.

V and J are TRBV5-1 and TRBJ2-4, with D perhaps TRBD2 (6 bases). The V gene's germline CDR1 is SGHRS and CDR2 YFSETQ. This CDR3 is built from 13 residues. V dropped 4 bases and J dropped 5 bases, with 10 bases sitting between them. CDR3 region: CASSRDFENIQYF. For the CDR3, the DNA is TGCGCCAGCAGCAGGGACTTCGAAAACATTCAGTACTTC.

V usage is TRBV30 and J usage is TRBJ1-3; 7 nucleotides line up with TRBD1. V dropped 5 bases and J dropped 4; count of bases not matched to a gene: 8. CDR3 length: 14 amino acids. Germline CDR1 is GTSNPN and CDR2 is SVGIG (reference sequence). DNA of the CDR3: TGTGCCTGGGGGACAGCTAAGCGCGGAAACACCATATATTTT. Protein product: CAWGTAKRGNTIYF.

The CDR3 region is CASSLEGQLYNEQFF. For the CDR3, the DNA is TGCGCCAGCTCTCTGGAGGGACAGTTATACAATGAGCAGTTCTTC. V gene TRBV5-1 combines with J gene TRBJ2-1; possible D gene TRBD1, 7 bases. The CDR3 has 15 amino acids. Germline loops: CDR1 SGHRS, CDR2 YFSETQ. With 7 bases removed from V and 4 bases from J, the gap between germline ends came to 18 bases.

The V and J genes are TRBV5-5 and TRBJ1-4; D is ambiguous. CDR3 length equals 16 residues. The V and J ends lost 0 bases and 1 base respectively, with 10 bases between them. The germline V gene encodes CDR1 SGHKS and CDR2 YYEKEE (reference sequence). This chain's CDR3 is CASSLAPRQTNEKLFF. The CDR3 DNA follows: TGTGCCAGCAGCTTGGCCCCGAGGCAAACTAATGAAAAACTGTTTTTT.

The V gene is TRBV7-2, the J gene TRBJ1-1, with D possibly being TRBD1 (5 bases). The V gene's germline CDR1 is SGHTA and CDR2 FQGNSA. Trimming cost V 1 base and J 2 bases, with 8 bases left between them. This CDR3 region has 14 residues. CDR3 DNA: TGTGCCAGCAGCTTAGAAGACAGAAACACTGAAGCTTTCTTT. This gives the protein CASSLEDRNTEAFF.

The CDR3 nucleotides read TGCGCCAGCAGCCAAGTCGTCCTAGCGGGTCGCTCCTACGAGCAGTACTTC. Translation: CASSQVVLAGRSYEQYF. The V call is TRBV4-3, the J call TRBJ2-7, with TRBD2 matching 8 bases. The V segment lost 1 base and the J segment 0 bases; nucleotides outside the gene matches: 8. CDR1 is LGHNA and CDR2 is YSLEER in the germline V gene. The CDR3 is 17 residues long.

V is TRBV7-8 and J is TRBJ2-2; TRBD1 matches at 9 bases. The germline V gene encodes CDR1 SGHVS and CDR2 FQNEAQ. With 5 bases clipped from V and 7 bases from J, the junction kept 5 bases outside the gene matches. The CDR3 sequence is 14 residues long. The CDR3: CASSLQGAIGELFF. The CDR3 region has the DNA TGTGCCAGCAGCCTACAGGGGGCGATCGGGGAGCTGTTTTTT.

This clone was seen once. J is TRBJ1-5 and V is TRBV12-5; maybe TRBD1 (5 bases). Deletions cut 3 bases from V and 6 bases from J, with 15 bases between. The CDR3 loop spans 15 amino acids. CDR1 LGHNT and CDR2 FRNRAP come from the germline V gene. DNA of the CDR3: TGTGCTAGTGGTTTTGGAGGGGCGACGGGTCAGCCCCAGCATTTT. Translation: CASGFGGATGQPQHF.

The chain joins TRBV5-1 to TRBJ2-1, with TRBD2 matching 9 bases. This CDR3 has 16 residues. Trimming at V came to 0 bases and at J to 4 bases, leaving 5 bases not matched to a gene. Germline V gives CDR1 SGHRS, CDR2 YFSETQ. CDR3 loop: CASSLAGLATYNEQFF. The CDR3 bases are TGCGCCAGCAGCTTGGCCGGACTAGCGACTTACAATGAGCAGTTCTTC.

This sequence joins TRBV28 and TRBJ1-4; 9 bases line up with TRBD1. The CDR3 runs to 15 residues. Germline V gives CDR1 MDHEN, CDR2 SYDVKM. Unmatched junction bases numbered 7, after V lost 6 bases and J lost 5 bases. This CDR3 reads CASREAGTGNEKLFF. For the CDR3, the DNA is TGTGCCAGCAGAGAAGCCGGGACAGGGAATGAAAAACTGTTTTTT. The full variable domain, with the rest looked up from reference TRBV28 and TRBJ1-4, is DVKVTQSSRYLVKRTGEKVFLECVQDMDHENMFWYRQDPGLGLRLIYFSYDVKMKEKGDIPEGYSVSREKKERFSLILESASTNQTSMYLCASREAGTGNEKLFFGSGTQLSVL.

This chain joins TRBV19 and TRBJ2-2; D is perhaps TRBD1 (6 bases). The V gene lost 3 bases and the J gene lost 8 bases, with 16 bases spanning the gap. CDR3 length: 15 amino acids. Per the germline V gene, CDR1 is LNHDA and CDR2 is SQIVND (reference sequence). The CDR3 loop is CASSMWTARVGELFF. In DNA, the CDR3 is TGTGCCAGTAGTATGTGGACAGCCAGAGTAGGGGAGCTGTTTTTT.

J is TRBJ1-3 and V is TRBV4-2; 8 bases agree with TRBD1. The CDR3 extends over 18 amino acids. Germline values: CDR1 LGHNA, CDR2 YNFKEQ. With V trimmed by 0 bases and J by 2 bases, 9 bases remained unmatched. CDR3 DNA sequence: TGTGCCAGCAGCCAAGACTTGCAGGGGGCGCGGGCTGGAAACACCATATATTTT. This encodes CASSQDLQGARAGNTIYF.